This note documents a single TCR beta chain sequence. What it binds is not known. These data belong to a study of cytomegalovirus exposure and HLA in healthy donors. The study, taken as a whole, reports: Productive rates of about 87% or about 30% were seen for most TCR beta V segments in an earlier analysis.

The PCR employed 60 Vbeta primers together with 13 Jbeta primers. TCRdb's copy holds only in-frame clones and misses some; the assay was immunoSEQ multiplex PCR. The table includes around 83,000 clones, about three quarters detected once. Germline values: CDR1 LNHDA, CDR2 SQIVND (reference sequence). V was cut by 5 bases and J by 0 bases, with 10 bases left in between. This CDR3 spans 14 amino acids. This chain joins TRBV19 and TRBJ2-5; possible D gene TRBD1, 6 bases. Sequenced material: PBMCs. This TCR derives from a male donor in good health and CMV-seropositive. CDR3 coding DNA: TGTGCCAGTAGTGCCCGGACAGACCAAGAGACCCAGTACTTC. This encodes CASSARTDQETQYF.